This is a list of T cell receptor beta chains from one sample in a study of shared clonotypes between healthy human individuals. Assay: immunoSEQ multiplex PCR; the TCRdb copy retains only in-frame clones and omits some. The table lists about 600,000 clones, roughly 95% of them singletons. Sequencing input: naive CD8+ T cells sorted from blood. The origin of the receptors is a woman under 40 in good health. Each CDR3 is given with its conserved first and last residue. Fields, in order: D gene, CDR3 length, V gene, J gene, clone size, CDR3 DNA, CDR3 protein. A D gene is named only where the DNA matches it firmly. Clone size is given for some rows only: seen once, a few or many times, or a class if the clone is expanded.

-	15	TRBV7-9	TRBJ2-7	-	TGTGCCAGCAGCTTCATTGCACAGGGAATCTACGAGCAGTACTTC	CASSFIAQGIYEQYF
-	16	TRBV28	TRBJ2-1	-	TGTGCCAGCAGTTTAGGTTTCACGGTATACGCGAGTGAGCAGTTCTTC	CASSLGFTVYASEQFF
-	13	TRBV6-5	TRBJ2-7	-	TGTGCCAGCAGTTACGCGGGGTCGGTCCTGCAGTACTTC	CASSYAGSVLQYF
-	13	TRBV6-5	TRBJ2-1	-	TGTGCCAGTGGTATTAGATTTTACAATGAGCAGTTCTTC	CASGIRFYNEQFF
TRBD2	18	TRBV9	TRBJ2-1	-	TGTGCCAGCAGCTCAAGGACTAGCGGGAGGGGCTCCTACAATGAGCAGTTCTTC	CASSSRTSGRGSYNEQFF
-	18	TRBV28	TRBJ1-5	-	TGTGCCAGCAGCCCCAAGACATACAGGTCTTATAGCAATCAGCCCCAGCATTTT	CASSPKTYRSYSNQPQHF
-	13	TRBV11-2	TRBJ2-7	-	TGTGCCAGCAGCTTATCCCCAGCCTACGAGCAGTACTTC	CASSLSPAYEQYF
-	13	TRBV2	TRBJ1-2	-	TGTGCCAGCAGTGAATTAACAGGGTCAGGCTACACCTTC	CASSELTGSGYTF
TRBD1	14	TRBV15	TRBJ1-1	few	TGTGCCACCAGCAGAGTAGTCACAGGGGCTGAAGCTTTCTTT	CATSRVVTGAEAFF
-	14	TRBV7-8	TRBJ2-1	-	TGTGCCAGCAGCTTGGCGGGCTCCTACAATGAGCAGTTCTTC	CASSLAGSYNEQFF
-	13	TRBV11-3	TRBJ2-2	-	TGTGCCAGCAGCTTCCAGGGTACCGGGGAGCTGTTTTTT	CASSFQGTGELFF
TRBD1	14	TRBV27	TRBJ2-7	-	TGTGCCAGCAGTAGTGGGACAGGGGGCTACGAGCAGTACTTC	CASSSGTGGYEQYF
TRBD2	16	TRBV6-6	TRBJ2-1	-	TGTGCCAGCAGTTACCCGGGAGGCCGCCACCACAATGAGCAGTTCTTC	CASSYPGGRHHNEQFF
TRBD2	15	TRBV28	TRBJ2-1	-	TGTGCCAGCAGTGTCGGGAGGGCCAAGGACAATGAGCAGTTCTTC	CASSVGRAKDNEQFF
TRBD1	17	TRBV4-2	TRBJ1-3	-	TGTGCCAGCAGCCAAGGGACAGGGTCTGTCGGTGGAAACACCATATATTTT	CASSQGTGSVGGNTIYF
-	13	TRBV7-2	TRBJ2-7	-	TGTGCCAGCAGCTTCGGCGGAGCTTACGAGCAGTACTTC	CASSFGGAYEQYF
-	14	TRBV6-1	TRBJ2-7	-	TGTGCCAGCAGCCAAGATTGGCAGTTCTACGAGCAGTACTTC	CASSQDWQFYEQYF
TRBD1	14	TRBV10-1	TRBJ2-1	-	TGCGCCAGCAGTGTCGGGACAGGCTACAATGAGCAGTTCTTC	CASSVGTGYNEQFF
TRBD1	13	TRBV2	TRBJ1-4	-	TGTGCCAGCAGAGCCGGGACAGCAGAAAAACTGTTTTTT	CASRAGTAEKLFF
-	15	TRBV5-5	TRBJ2-2	-	TGTGCCAGCAGCTTGGCCAGGGGACACGCCGGGGAGCTGTTTTTT	CASSLARGHAGELFF
-	13	TRBV12-5	TRBJ1-2	-	TGTGCTAGTGGTTTCGGGACTCTAGCTGGCTACACCTTC	CASGFGTLAGYTF
TRBD1	15	TRBV6-1	TRBJ1-5	once	TGTGCCAGCAGTGAAGACAGGGGATGGAATCAGCCCCAGCATTTT	CASSEDRGWNQPQHF
TRBD2	16	TRBV13	TRBJ2-7	-	TGTGCCAGCAGCTTAGGCCGAACGGGGGGCTCCTACGAGCAGTACTTC	CASSLGRTGGSYEQYF
-	13	TRBV7-9	TRBJ2-7	-	TGTGCCAGCAGCTTAGGCCTCTCCTACGAGCAGTACTTC	CASSLGLSYEQYF
TRBD2	14	TRBV6-6	TRBJ2-1	-	TGTGCCAGCAGTTCCGGGGGGAGTTCGGGTGAGCAGTTCTTC	CASSSGGSSGEQFF
-	18	TRBV7-9	TRBJ2-1	-	TGTGCCAGCAGCTTAGCCTTGATATTCACGGCGAGACACAATGAGCAGTTCTTC	CASSLALIFTARHNEQFF
TRBD1	15	TRBV10-2	TRBJ2-3	-	TGCGCCAGCAGTGAGTCGACAGGGGGCACAGATACGCAGTATTTT	CASSESTGGTDTQYF
-	18	TRBV28	TRBJ1-5	-	TGTGCCAGCAGTGGAAGTCAGGGGAATATAGGAGGCAATCAGCCCCAGCATTTT	CASSGSQGNIGGNQPQHF
-	16	TRBV19	TRBJ2-7	-	TGTGCCAGTAGCCCGATCGACGGGACGGCAGCCTACGAGCAGTACTTC	CASSPIDGTAAYEQYF
TRBD1	15	TRBV28	TRBJ2-7	-	TGTGCCAGCAGTTTATTCGGACAGGGGGCCTTGGAGCAGTACTTC	CASSLFGQGALEQYF
TRBD2	15	TRBV7-9	TRBJ2-1	-	TGTGCCAGCAGCTTAGGGGGAGGGGCCCACAATGAGCAGTTCTTC	CASSLGGGAHNEQFF
-	14	TRBV19	TRBJ1-1	-	TGTGCCAGTAGTATTACAGAGGGGAGAACTGAAGCTTTCTTT	CASSITEGRTEAFF
-	14	TRBV19	TRBJ1-4	once	TGTGCCAGTACCGTCCCGGGCGTGGGTGAAAAACTGTTTTTT	CASTVPGVGEKLFF
TRBD2	16	TRBV4-1	TRBJ2-7	-	TGCGCCAGCAGCCAAGCCTCGGCGGGAGCTTTCTACGAGCAGTACTTC	CASSQASAGAFYEQYF
-	15	TRBV2	TRBJ1-4	once	TGTGCCAGCAGCCAGTCCCATAGCACTAATGAAAAACTGTTTTTT	CASSQSHSTNEKLFF
-	14	TRBV2	TRBJ1-1	-	TGTGCCAGCAGTGAACTGGGTAGAAACACTGAAGCTTTCTTT	CASSELGRNTEAFF
TRBD1	15	TRBV4-1	TRBJ1-1	-	TGCGCCAGCAGCCAAGATCCTCCAGGGGGCTCTGAAGCTTTCTTT	CASSQDPPGGSEAFF
-	14	TRBV27	TRBJ1-2	-	TGTGCCAGCAAATCCAGGGAGGGAAACTATGGCTACACCTTC	CASKSREGNYGYTF
-	13	TRBV27	TRBJ2-7	-	TGTGCCAGCAGTTTATTGGCAGGCTACGAGCAGTACTTC	CASSLLAGYEQYF
TRBD2	19	TRBV10-3	TRBJ2-3	-	TGTGCCATCAGCGAAGACAGGAGGACTAGCGGGGCTAGCACAGATACGCAGTATTTT	CAISEDRRTSGASTDTQYF
-	15	TRBV19	TRBJ2-7	-	TGTGCCAGTAGTATAGACAGCGACCATCACTACGAGCAGTACTTC	CASSIDSDHHYEQYF
-	11	TRBV10-2	TRBJ2-1	-	TGCGCCAGCAGTGTAGGAGCTGAGCAGTTCTTC	CASSVGAEQFF
TRBD2	17	TRBV2	TRBJ2-1	-	TGTGCCAGCAGTGATAGGACTAGCGGGGCCTCCTACAATGAGCAGTTCTTC	CASSDRTSGASYNEQFF
-	14	TRBV7-3	TRBJ2-1	-	TGTGCCAGCAGCTTGGATACAGGGTACAATGAGCAGTTCTTC	CASSLDTGYNEQFF
-	14	TRBV27	TRBJ2-7	-	TGTGCCAGCAGTCCATGGGGACAAGCCTACGAGCAGTACTTC	CASSPWGQAYEQYF
TRBD2	15	TRBV2	TRBJ2-7	-	TGTGCCAGCATGTCGGGTTTGGATCTCCTAGCGGGGCAGTACTTC	CASMSGLDLLAGQYF
-	17	TRBV2	TRBJ2-7	-	TGTGCCAGCAGTGAAGAACCCCAGGGCCGATGGACCTACGAGCAGTACTTC	CASSEEPQGRWTYEQYF
-	13	TRBV4-1	TRBJ2-7	-	TGCGCCAGCAGCCAAGATCGGAATCACGAGCAGTACTTC	CASSQDRNHEQYF
-	12	TRBV7-2	TRBJ2-7	-	TGTGCCAGCAGCTTTCCAGGCTACGAGCAGTACTTC	CASSFPGYEQYF
-	14	TRBV27	TRBJ1-1	-	TGTGCCAGCAGTTGGGGGGCGGGGGGCACTGAAGCTTTCTTT	CASSWGAGGTEAFF
-	17	TRBV14	TRBJ2-7	-	TGTGCCAGCAGCCAAGACGCCATTAAGCGAAACTCCTACGAGCAGTACTTC	CASSQDAIKRNSYEQYF
-	16	TRBV30	TRBJ2-7	-	TGTGCCTGGAATAGTTATCCAAATAGCGGCGCCTACGAGCAGTACTTC	CAWNSYPNSGAYEQYF
-	14	TRBV27	TRBJ1-5	-	TGTGCCAGCAGCGAAAACAGGGCGGGTCAGCCCCAGCATTTT	CASSENRAGQPQHF
-	17	TRBV5-1	TRBJ2-5	-	TGCGCCAGCAGCGGGGGTGTGTGGGGCTCCCTGGATGAGACCCAGTACTTC	CASSGGVWGSLDETQYF
-	14	TRBV7-8	TRBJ1-5	-	TGTGCCAGCAGCTTTTGGGATAGCAATCAGCCCCAGCATTTT	CASSFWDSNQPQHF